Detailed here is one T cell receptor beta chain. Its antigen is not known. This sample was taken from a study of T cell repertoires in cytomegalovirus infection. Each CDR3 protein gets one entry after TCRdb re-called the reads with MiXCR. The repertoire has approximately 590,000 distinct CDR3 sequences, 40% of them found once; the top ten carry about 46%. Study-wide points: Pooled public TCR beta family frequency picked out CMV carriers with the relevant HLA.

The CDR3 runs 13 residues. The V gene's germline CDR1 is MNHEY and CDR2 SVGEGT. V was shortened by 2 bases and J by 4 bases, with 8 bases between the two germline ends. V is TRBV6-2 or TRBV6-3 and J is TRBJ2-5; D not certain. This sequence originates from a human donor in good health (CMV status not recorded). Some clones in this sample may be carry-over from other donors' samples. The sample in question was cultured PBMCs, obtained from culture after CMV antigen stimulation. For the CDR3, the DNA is TGTGCCAGCAGTTACGCCCGGAGAGAGACCCAGTACTTC. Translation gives CASSYARRETQYF.